This is a list of T cell receptor beta chains from one sample in a study of early T cells in non-severe SARS-CoV-2 infection. TCRdb analysed the 5' RACE reads with MiXCR anew, one entry per CDR3 protein. This repertoire shows roughly 83,000 distinct CDR3 sequences, roughly 12% found once; its top ten account for about 4.6%. This specimen consisted of whole blood, obtained at baseline. These receptors all stem from an adult who was a healthcare worker with PCR-confirmed SARS-CoV-2 infection or an uninfected control (not recorded which). The CDR3 runs from the conserved cysteine through the conserved F or W. Each record gives: D gene, J gene, clone size, V gene, CDR3 length, CDR3 DNA, CDR3 protein. A D gene is named only where the DNA matches it firmly. The listing skips clone size in some rows; elsewhere it reads once, few, many or a size class.

NA | TRBJ2-4 | NA | TRBV18 | 14 | TGTGCCAGCTCACCTTACAGGGCCGAAAACATTCAGTACTTC | CASSPYRAENIQYF
NA | TRBJ2-7 | NA | TRBV5-1 | 13 | TGCGCCAGCAGCTTCGATAGAGCCTACGAGCAGTACTTC | CASSFDRAYEQYF
NA | TRBJ2-2 | NA | TRBV5-1 | 16 | TGCGCCAGCAGCTTGAAGGGCGGAAGGGACACCGGGGAGCTGTTTTTT | CASSLKGGRDTGELFF
NA | TRBJ1-3 | NA | TRBV7-8 | 18 | TGTGCCAGCAGCTTAAAAGGTCCGGAGACTCCCTCTGGAAACACCATATATTTT | CASSLKGPETPSGNTIYF
NA | TRBJ2-5 | NA | TRBV20-1 | 13 | TGCAGTGCTAGAGTAGCTTTACAAGAGACCCAGTACTTC | CSARVALQETQYF
TRBD1 | TRBJ1-5 | NA | TRBV5-5 | 14 | TGTGCCAGCACAACGGGGACAGGGGCACAGCCCCAGCATTTT | CASTTGTGAQPQHF
NA | TRBJ1-2 | few | TRBV4-1 | 13 | TGCGCCAGCAGCACACGGACAGCGTATGGCTACACCTTC | CASSTRTAYGYTF
TRBD1 | TRBJ1-5 | many | TRBV20-1 | 16 | TGCAGTGCTAAAGGACAGGGCTTCCAGAGCAATCAGCCCCAGCATTTT | CSAKGQGFQSNQPQHF
TRBD1 | TRBJ2-6 | many | TRBV6-6 | 18 | TGTGCCAGCAGTTACTTGACAGGGCTGAGCTCTGGGGCCAACGTCCTGACTTTC | CASSYLTGLSSGANVLTF
NA | TRBJ2-1 | few | TRBV5-1 | 15 | TGCGCCAGCAGCTTGGTTCCGGGGACTTACAATGAGCAGTTCTTC | CASSLVPGTYNEQFF
NA | TRBJ2-4 | many | TRBV10-3 | 15 | TGTGCCATCAGTGCCTCGGCAGGGGATAAAAACATTCAGTACTTC | CAISASAGDKNIQYF
NA | TRBJ2-7 | NA | TRBV5-4 | 15 | TGTGCCAGCAGCTTGGTTCCCGTGAGCTCCTACGAGCAGTACTTC | CASSLVPVSSYEQYF
NA | TRBJ2-1 | NA | TRBV11-2 | 15 | TGTGCCAGCGGATCTCGACAGAGCTCCTACAATGAGCAGTTCTTC | CASGSRQSSYNEQFF
NA | TRBJ1-1 | NA | TRBV20-1 | 15 | TGCAGTGCCCTGACTCGACAGGAGTCACTGATAGAAGCTTTCTTT | CSALTRQESLIEAFF
NA | TRBJ2-7 | many | TRBV12-2 | 16 | TGTGCAAGTCGCTTAGCCACCGGGACAGAGACCGACGAGCAGTACTTC | CASRLATGTETDEQYF
NA | TRBJ1-2 | many | TRBV4-2 | 16 | TGTGCCAGCAGCCAAGATCCGGGTAGGGCCAGTGCTGGCTACACCTTC | CASSQDPGRASAGYTF
NA | TRBJ1-4 | NA | TRBV28 | 15 | TGTGCCAGCACTACTCTAGGACCGGGGAATGAAAAACTGTTTTTT | CASTTLGPGNEKLFF
NA | TRBJ1-1 | many | TRBV6-6 | 15 | TGTGCCAGCAGTTTCCTTGGTGAAGGGTTGACTGAAGCTTTCTTT | CASSFLGEGLTEAFF
TRBD2 | TRBJ2-3 | NA | TRBV12-3/TRBV12-4 | 16 | TGTGCCAGCAGTAGACCTAGCGGGGGAGGGGAAGATACGCAGTATTTT | CASSRPSGGGEDTQYF
NA | TRBJ2-7 | few | TRBV9 | 15 | TGTGCCAGCTCCCTGGGGGCGCAACCCGTAGGGGAGCAGTACTTC | CASSLGAQPVGEQYF
NA | TRBJ2-1 | few | TRBV20-1 | 13 | TGCAGTGCTCACCGGGGTGGGGACAATGAGCAGTTCTTC | CSAHRGGDNEQFF
NA | TRBJ2-2 | few | TRBV24-1 | 14 | TGTGCCACAGCCGGGAATACGAACACCGGGGAGCTGTTTTTT | CATAGNTNTGELFF
NA | TRBJ1-5 | many | TRBV27 | 15 | TGTGCCAGCAGTCACGGTGCGGGGGGCGGGCAGCCCCAGCATTTT | CASSHGAGGGQPQHF
TRBD2 | TRBJ2-3 | many | TRBV19 | 13 | TGTGCCAGTAGCCTAGCGGTCCGGGATACGCAGTATTTT | CASSLAVRDTQYF
NA | TRBJ2-2 | NA | TRBV3-1 | 14 | TGTGCCAGCAGCCAATCTGGGTTCGGCGGGGAGCTGTTTTTT | CASSQSGFGGELFF
NA | TRBJ2-6 | NA | TRBV5-1 | 15 | TGCGCCAGCAGCTTGGGGGAGTCTGGGGCCAACGTCCTGACTTTC | CASSLGESGANVLTF
NA | TRBJ1-2 | few | TRBV12-3/TRBV12-4 | 13 | TGTGCCAGCAGCTCCGGACCTCTCTATGGCTACACCTTC | CASSSGPLYGYTF
TRBD1 | TRBJ1-1 | few | TRBV5-4 | 14 | TGTGCCAGCAGCCGGGGACAGATGAACACTGAAGCTTTCTTT | CASSRGQMNTEAFF
NA | TRBJ2-1 | few | TRBV7-6 | 16 | TGTGCCAGCAGCTTACGAGACAGACCCCCCTACAATGAGCAGTTCTTC | CASSLRDRPPYNEQFF
TRBD2 | TRBJ2-5 | NA | TRBV5-6 | 17 | TGTGCCAGCAGCTCCTTCGGACTAGCGGGGATCCAAGAGACCCAGTACTTC | CASSSFGLAGIQETQYF
TRBD1 | TRBJ2-4 | few | TRBV29-1 | 13 | TGCAGCGTTGAACCTGAGGGGGCTGCGTCTCAGTACTTC | CSVEPEGAASQYF
NA | TRBJ2-7 | NA | TRBV19 | 15 | TGTGCCAGTAGTATAGTTACGGGGGCCTCCTACGAGCAGTACTTC | CASSIVTGASYEQYF
TRBD2 | TRBJ2-3 | NA | TRBV28 | 20 | TGTGCCAGCAGTTTGGGGCTAGCGGGGGGGCCCCCCTCCTACACAGATACGCAGTATTTT | CASSLGLAGGPPSYTDTQYF
NA | TRBJ2-3 | NA | TRBV5-4 | 15 | TGTGCCAGCAGCTTGGCCCTAGACTACACAGATACGCAGTATTTT | CASSLALDYTDTQYF
NA | TRBJ1-5 | NA | TRBV30 | 13 | TGTGCCCTAAGCGGAAAAGGCAATCAGCCCCAGCATTTT | CALSGKGNQPQHF
NA | TRBJ1-1 | NA | TRBV12-3/TRBV12-4 | 11 | TGTGCCAGCAGTTTGGGCCTTGAAGCTTTCTTT | CASSLGLEAFF
NA | TRBJ2-7 | NA | TRBV18 | 16 | TGTGCCAGCTCACCACTTGGGGCAGGGACTCCCTACGAGCAGTACTTC | CASSPLGAGTPYEQYF
NA | TRBJ2-7 | NA | TRBV5-1 | 16 | TGCGCCAGCAGCCCCCTAGGGTCGCCCGCGGACTACGAGCAGTACTTC | CASSPLGSPADYEQYF
NA | TRBJ1-1 | NA | TRBV14 | 13 | TGTGCCAGCAGCCAAGATTGGGTCACTGAAGCTTTCTTT | CASSQDWVTEAFF
TRBD1 | TRBJ1-6 | NA | TRBV5-8 | 17 | TGTGCCAGCAGCTCCCCGGGCGCGCAGGGGGATAATTCACCCCTCCACTTT | CASSSPGAQGDNSPLHF
TRBD1 | TRBJ1-5 | many | TRBV27 | 15 | TGTGCCAGCAGTCAATACAGGGGAGGCAATCAGCCCCAGCATTTT | CASSQYRGGNQPQHF
NA | TRBJ1-5 | few | TRBV28 | 14 | TGTGCCAGCAGCCCTCCCGGGGCAAATCAGCCCCAGCATTTT | CASSPPGANQPQHF
NA | TRBJ2-7 | few | TRBV5-1 | 15 | TGCGCCAGCAGCCCGTCTGGACAGTTTTCCTACGAGCAGTACTTC | CASSPSGQFSYEQYF
TRBD1 | TRBJ1-6 | few | TRBV20-1 | 17 | TGCAGTGCTAGAGATTGGACAGGGGGCATAAAACGATCACCCCTCCACTTT | CSARDWTGGIKRSPLHF
TRBD2 | TRBJ2-7 | NA | TRBV5-5 | 15 | TGTGCCAGCAGCCGAGGACTAGCGGCATCCTACGAGCAGTACTTC | CASSRGLAASYEQYF
NA | TRBJ2-5 | NA | TRBV5-4 | 12 | TGTGCCAGCAAGAGAGGCCAAGAGACCCAGTACTTC | CASKRGQETQYF
NA | TRBJ2-3 | NA | TRBV12-5 | 13 | TGTGCTAGTGGCCGCGAACGCACAGATACGCAGTATTTT | CASGRERTDTQYF
NA | TRBJ2-2 | few | TRBV7-6 | 17 | TGTGCCAGCAGCGGGGACCCGCGAGACGTAGACACCGGGGAGCTGTTTTTT | CASSGDPRDVDTGELFF
NA | TRBJ2-7 | NA | TRBV9 | 16 | TGTGCCAGCAGCGTAGTTGAGGGCTGGAGCTCCTACGAGCAGTACTTC | CASSVVEGWSSYEQYF
NA | TRBJ2-7 | few | TRBV6-1 | 13 | TGTGCCAGCAGTGGCACAGGATTATACGAGCAGTACTTC | CASSGTGLYEQYF
NA | TRBJ2-7 | few | TRBV6-9 | 15 | TGTGCCAGCAGTCCGCGACAGACGGGGGAATACGAGCAGTACTTC | CASSPRQTGEYEQYF
NA | TRBJ2-1 | many | TRBV7-3 | 15 | TGTGCCAGCAGCTTAATGGGCGGGGCGTACAATGAGCAGTTCTTC | CASSLMGGAYNEQFF
NA | TRBJ2-1 | many | TRBV7-8 | 15 | TGTGCCAGCAGCTCGGCAGACCTCGTCTACAATGAGCAGTTCTTC | CASSSADLVYNEQFF
TRBD2 | TRBJ2-7 | NA | TRBV12-3/TRBV12-4 | 15 | TGTGCCAGCAGTCGCGAGCGGGGGGCCTCCTACGAGCAGTACTTC | CASSRERGASYEQYF
NA | TRBJ1-1 | few | TRBV7-3 | 13 | TGTGCCAGCAGCCCTGCCCCGAACACTGAAGCTTTCTTT | CASSPAPNTEAFF
TRBD1 | TRBJ2-7 | NA | TRBV12-3/TRBV12-4 | 15 | TGTGCCAGCAGTTTAAGGTCAGGGGGTCTCTACGAGCAGTACTTC | CASSLRSGGLYEQYF
TRBD2 | TRBJ2-7 | NA | TRBV5-4 | 13 | TGTGCCAGCAGCTTGGCCGGGGGGAACGAGCAGTACTTC | CASSLAGGNEQYF